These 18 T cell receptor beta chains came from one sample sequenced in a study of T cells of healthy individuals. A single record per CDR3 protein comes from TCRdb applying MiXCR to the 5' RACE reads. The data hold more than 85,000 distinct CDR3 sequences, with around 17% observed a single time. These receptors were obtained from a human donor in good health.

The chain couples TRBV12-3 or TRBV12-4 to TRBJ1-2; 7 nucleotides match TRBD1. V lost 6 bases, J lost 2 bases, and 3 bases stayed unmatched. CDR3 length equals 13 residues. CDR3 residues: CASRPGQNYGYTF. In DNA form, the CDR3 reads TGTGCCAGCAGGCCGGGACAGAACTATGGCTACACCTTC.

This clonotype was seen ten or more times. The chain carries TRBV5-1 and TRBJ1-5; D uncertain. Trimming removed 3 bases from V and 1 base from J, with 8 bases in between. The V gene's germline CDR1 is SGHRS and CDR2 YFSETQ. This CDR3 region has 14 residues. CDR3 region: CASSYVMSNQPQHF. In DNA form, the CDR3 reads TGCGCCAGCAGCTACGTTATGAGCAATCAGCCCCAGCATTTT. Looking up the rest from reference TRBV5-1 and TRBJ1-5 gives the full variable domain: KAGVTQTPRYLIKTRGQQVTLSCSPISGHRSVSWYQQTPGQGLQFLFEYFSETQRNKGNFPGRFSGRQFSNSRSEMNVSTLELGDSALYLCASSYVMSNQPQHFGDGTRLSIL.

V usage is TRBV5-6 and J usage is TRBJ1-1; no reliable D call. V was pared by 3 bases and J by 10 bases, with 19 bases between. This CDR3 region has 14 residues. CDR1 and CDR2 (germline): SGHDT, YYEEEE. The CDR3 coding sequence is TGTGCCAGCAGCTCCCTTCGGGCCTCGAGGGCAGCTTTCTTT. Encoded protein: CASSSLRASRAAFF.

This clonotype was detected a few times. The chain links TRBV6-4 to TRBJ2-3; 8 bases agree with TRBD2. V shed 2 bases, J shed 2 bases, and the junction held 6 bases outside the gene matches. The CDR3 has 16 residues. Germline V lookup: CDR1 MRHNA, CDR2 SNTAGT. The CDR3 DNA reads TGTGCCAGCAGTGACGAACCAGCGGGGGTCACAGATACGCAGTATTTT. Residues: CASSDEPAGVTDTQYF.

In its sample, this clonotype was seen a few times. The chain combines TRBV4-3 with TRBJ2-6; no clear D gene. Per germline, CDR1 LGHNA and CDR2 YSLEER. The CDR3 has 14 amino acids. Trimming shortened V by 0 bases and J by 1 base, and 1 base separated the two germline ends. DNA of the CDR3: TGCGCCAGCAGCCAAGAATCTGGGGCCAACGTCCTGACTTTC. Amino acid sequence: CASSQESGANVLTF.

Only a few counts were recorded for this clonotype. The CDR3 protein is CASSLASAGNEKLFF. The CDR3 coding sequence is TGCGCCAGCAGCTTGGCCTCCGCAGGAAATGAAAAACTGTTTTTT. The chain employs TRBV5-1 and TRBJ1-4; D ambiguous. The CDR3 sequence is 15 residues long. Germline CDR1 reads SGHRS; CDR2 reads YFSETQ. Trimming shortened V by 0 bases and J by 5 bases, and 11 bases separated the two germline ends.

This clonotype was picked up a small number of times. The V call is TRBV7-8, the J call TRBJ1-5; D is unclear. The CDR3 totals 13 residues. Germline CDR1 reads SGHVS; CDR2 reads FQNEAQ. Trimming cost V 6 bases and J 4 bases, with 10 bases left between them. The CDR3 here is CASRFSLNQPQHF. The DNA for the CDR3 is TGTGCCAGCAGATTTAGCCTGAATCAGCCCCAGCATTTT.

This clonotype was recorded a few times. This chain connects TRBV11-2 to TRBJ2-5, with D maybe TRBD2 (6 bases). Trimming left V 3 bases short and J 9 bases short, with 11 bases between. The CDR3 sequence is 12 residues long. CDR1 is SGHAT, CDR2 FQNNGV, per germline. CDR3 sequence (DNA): TGTGCCAGCAGCTTTCTTGGGGGGTCCCAGTACTTC. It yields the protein CASSFLGGSQYF.

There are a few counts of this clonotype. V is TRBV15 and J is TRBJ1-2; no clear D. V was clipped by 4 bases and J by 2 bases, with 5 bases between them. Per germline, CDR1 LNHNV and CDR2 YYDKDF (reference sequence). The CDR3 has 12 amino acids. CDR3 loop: CATSNSNYGYTF. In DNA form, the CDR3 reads TGTGCCACCAGCAACAGCAACTATGGCTACACCTTC.

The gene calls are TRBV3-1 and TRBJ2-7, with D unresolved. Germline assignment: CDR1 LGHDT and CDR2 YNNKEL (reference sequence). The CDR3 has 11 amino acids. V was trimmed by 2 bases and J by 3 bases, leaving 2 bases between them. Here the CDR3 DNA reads TGTGCCAGCAGCCAAATCTACGAGCAGTACTTC. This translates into CASSQIYEQYF.

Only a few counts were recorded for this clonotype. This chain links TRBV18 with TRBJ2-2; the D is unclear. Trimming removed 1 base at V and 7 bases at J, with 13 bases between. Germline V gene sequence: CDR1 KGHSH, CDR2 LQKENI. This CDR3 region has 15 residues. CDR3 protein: CASSPQSGHGGELFF. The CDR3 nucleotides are TGTGCCAGCTCACCACAGAGTGGTCACGGCGGGGAGCTGTTTTTT.

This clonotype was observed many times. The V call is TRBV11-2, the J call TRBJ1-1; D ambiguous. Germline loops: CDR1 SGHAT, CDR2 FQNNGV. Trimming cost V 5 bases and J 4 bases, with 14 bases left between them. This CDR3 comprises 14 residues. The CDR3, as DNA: TGTGCCAGCAGCGCAGGTTGGTTGGGCACTGAAGCTTTCTTT. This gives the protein CASSAGWLGTEAFF. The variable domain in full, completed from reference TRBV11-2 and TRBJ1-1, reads EAGVAQSPRYKIIEKRQSVAFWCNPISGHATLYWYQQILGQGPKLLIQFQNNGVVDDSQLPKDRFSAERLKGVDSTLKIQPAKLEDSAVYLCASSAGWLGTEAFFGQGTRLTVV.

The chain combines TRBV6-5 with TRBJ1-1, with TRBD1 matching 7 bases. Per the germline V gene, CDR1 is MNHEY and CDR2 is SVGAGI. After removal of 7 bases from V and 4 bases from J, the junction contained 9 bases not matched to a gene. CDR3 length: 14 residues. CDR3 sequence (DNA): TGTGCCAGCACCCCCGACAGGGAGCGCACTGAAGCTTTCTTT. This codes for CASTPDRERTEAFF.

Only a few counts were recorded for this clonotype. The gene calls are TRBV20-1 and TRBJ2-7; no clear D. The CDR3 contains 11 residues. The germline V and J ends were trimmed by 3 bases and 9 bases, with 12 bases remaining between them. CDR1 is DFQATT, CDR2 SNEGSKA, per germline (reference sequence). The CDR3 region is CSARGPSRQYF. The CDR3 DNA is TGCAGTGCTAGGGGCCCCTCACGGCAGTACTTC.

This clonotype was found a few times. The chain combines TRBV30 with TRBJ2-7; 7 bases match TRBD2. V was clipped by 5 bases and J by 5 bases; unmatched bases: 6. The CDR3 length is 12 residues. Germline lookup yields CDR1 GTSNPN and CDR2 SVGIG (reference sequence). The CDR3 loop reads CAWGLGWNEQYF. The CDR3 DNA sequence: TGTGCCTGGGGACTAGGTTGGAACGAGCAGTACTTC.

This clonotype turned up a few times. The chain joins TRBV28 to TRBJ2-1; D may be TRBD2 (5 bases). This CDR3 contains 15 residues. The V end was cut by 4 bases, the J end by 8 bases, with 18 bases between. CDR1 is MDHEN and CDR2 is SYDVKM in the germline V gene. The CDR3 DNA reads TGTGCCAGCAGTTCCTTAGCTGGAGGACGAGATGAGCAGTTCTTC. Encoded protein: CASSSLAGGRDEQFF.

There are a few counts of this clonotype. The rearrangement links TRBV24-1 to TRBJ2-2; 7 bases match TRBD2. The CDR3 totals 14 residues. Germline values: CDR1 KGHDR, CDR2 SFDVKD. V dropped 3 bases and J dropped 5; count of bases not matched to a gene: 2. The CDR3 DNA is TGTGCCACCAGTGATCCGGGGGGTACCGGGGAGCTGTTTTTT. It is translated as CATSDPGGTGELFF.

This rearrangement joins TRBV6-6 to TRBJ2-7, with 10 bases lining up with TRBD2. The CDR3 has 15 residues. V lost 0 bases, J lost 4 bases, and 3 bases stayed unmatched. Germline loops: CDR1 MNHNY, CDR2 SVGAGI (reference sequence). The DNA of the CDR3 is TGTGCCAGCAGTTACTCACCTAGCGGGAGTTACGAGCAGTACTTC. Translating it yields CASSYSPSGSYEQYF.